These 9 T cell receptor beta chains originate from one sample sequenced in a study of blood T cells in healthy people across ages. Sample-barcoded 5' priming and a J-beta primer mix drove a second PCR of roughly 6 to 12 cycles. In TCRdb, the 5' RACE reads were re-called with MiXCR into one record per CDR3 protein. Among 600,000 or so distinct CDR3 sequences listed, around 48% were seen once. Sequences were obtained from blood. All receptors derive from a man older than 75 in good health.

This clonotype came up a few times. V and J are TRBV28 and TRBJ1-4; no reliable D call. V lost 7 bases and J lost 8, with 11 bases in between. CDR1 is MDHEN, CDR2 SYDVKM, per germline. This CDR3 region has 12 residues. The CDR3 nucleotides read TGTGCCAGCAAGACTTCCACCGAAAAACTGTTTTTT. This codes for CASKTSTEKLFF. Using reference TRBV28 and TRBJ1-4 for the parts outside the CDR3, the full variable domain is DVKVTQSSRYLVKRTGEKVFLECVQDMDHENMFWYRQDPGLGLRLIYFSYDVKMKEKGDIPEGYSVSREKKERFSLILESASTNQTSMYLCASKTSTEKLFFGSGTQLSVL.

This clonotype was seen just once. The chain recombines TRBV24-1 with TRBJ2-3; D gene uncertain. V was clipped by 3 bases and J by 0 bases, with 9 bases between them. The CDR3 covers 15 residues. Germline lookup yields CDR1 KGHDR and CDR2 SFDVKD. The CDR3 sequence: CATSDSRESTDTQYF. The CDR3 nucleotides are TGTGCCACCAGTGATAGTAGAGAGAGCACAGATACGCAGTATTTT.

The table lists this clonotype with a few counts. The chain recombines TRBV7-8 with TRBJ1-2; the match to TRBD1 covers 12 bases. This CDR3 is 15 amino acids long. The V gene's germline CDR1 is SGHVS and CDR2 FQNEAQ. The V and J ends lost 5 bases and 6 bases, in that order; junction bases with no gene match: 7. CDR3 protein: CASSTRDRGPNGYTF. As DNA, the CDR3 is TGTGCCAGCAGCACTAGGGACAGGGGGCCCAATGGCTACACCTTC.

Concerning this clonotype: A single base separates this from a much larger clone, so it may be a read error. V is TRBV13 and J is TRBJ1-2; the D is unclear. V lost 5 bases and J 3 bases, leaving 7 bases between the germline ends. CDR3 length equals 12 residues. Germline V gene data show CDR1 as PRHDT and CDR2 as FYEKMQ (reference sequence). The CDR3 sequence: CASSPLDYGYTF. The CDR3 DNA follows: TGTGCCAGCAGCCCCCTGGACTATGGCTACACCTTC.

The V and J genes are TRBV29-1 and TRBJ1-1, with a tentative D call TRBD1 (5 bases). V was trimmed by 5 bases and J by 1 base, leaving 11 bases between them. The CDR3 is 13 amino acids. The germline CDR1 and CDR2 sequences are SQVTM and ANQGSEA. The CDR3, as DNA: TGCAGCGTTAAAATGGGGGGGAACACTGAAGCTTTCTTT. Translated, it gives CSVKMGGNTEAFF.

This clonotype occurred once. The V call is TRBV7-6, the J call TRBJ2-5, with TRBD2 identical over 11 bases. This CDR3 has 16 residues. Germline CDR1 SGHVS, CDR2 FNYEAQ. V shed 5 bases, J shed 4 bases, and the junction held 9 bases outside the gene matches. CDR3 residues: CASSRVLAGGGETQYF. The DNA of the CDR3 is TGTGCCAGCAGCCGCGTTTTAGCGGGAGGGGGAGAGACCCAGTACTTC.

The DNA of the CDR3 is TGTGCCAGCAGTTTCGTGAGGTCCCCTAACTATGGCTACACCTTC. Translated: CASSFVRSPNYGYTF. The chain couples TRBV12-3 or TRBV12-4 to TRBJ1-2, with D unclear. Trimming removed 3 bases from V and 0 bases from J, with 11 bases in between. This CDR3 region has 15 residues.

The gene calls are TRBV28 and TRBJ2-7; 9 nucleotides align to TRBD1. With 5 bases clipped from V and 0 bases from J, the junction kept 5 bases outside the gene matches. This CDR3 has 15 residues. Germline lookup yields CDR1 MDHEN and CDR2 SYDVKM. The CDR3 protein is CASSRRDRVSYEQYF. DNA of the CDR3: TGTGCCAGCAGTAGGCGGGACAGGGTCTCCTACGAGCAGTACTTC.

This clonotype was seen more than once but under ten times. V gene TRBV20-1 combines with J gene TRBJ1-2; 8 nucleotides match TRBD1. Germline-derived CDR1 and CDR2 are DFQATT and SNEGSKA (reference sequence). Trimming removed 8 bases from V and 5 bases from J; junction bases left unmatched: 10. The CDR3 consists of 13 residues. CDR3 coding DNA: TGCAGTTCGTGGTCAGGGGGCACGTATGGCTACACCTTC. Its protein is CSSWSGGTYGYTF.